These T cell receptor beta chains were read from a single sample in a study of PD-L1 blockade in urothelial cancer. Only in-frame clones appear in the TCRdb table, and some are missing; sequencing was by immunoSEQ multiplex PCR. The sample contains approximately 47,000 clones, approximately 78% of which appear only once. Sequencing used PBMCs, obtained around atezolizumab (anti-PD-L1) treatment. The receptors shown here come from a man aged 50 to 60 with urothelial cancer. The conserved cysteine and the conserved F or W are not part of the CDR3 here.

v_gene	j_gene	CDR3aa
TRBV25-1	TRBJ1-1	ASSEFGQGGTEAF
TRBV6-5	TRBJ2-7	ASASGYEQY
TRBV28	TRBJ2-2	ASTPGGAVSGELF
TRBV5-5	TRBJ1-2	ASSTIDPVEGGYT
TRBV5-6	TRBJ2-2	ASSLQGGENTGELF
TRBV4-2	TRBJ1-5	ASSQEILNQPQH
TRBV5-1	TRBJ1-4	ASSTGGVPTNEKLF
TRBV7-9	TRBJ1-1	ASSLGSGIPEAF
TRBV5-3	TRBJ2-6	ARSPIELAPGANVLT
TRBV18	TRBJ2-2	ASSPRLADTGELF
TRBV7-2	TRBJ2-1	ASSLGVGDAYNEQF
TRBV19	TRBJ1-1	ASTPRGAMNTEAF
TRBV6-5	TRBJ2-1	ASSSTSGRSVWF
TRBV27	TRBJ2-3	ASSLGSGSTDTQY
TRBV7-9	TRBJ1-2	ASSLFGEGYT
TRBV11-2	TRBJ2-7	ASSRTTTSGRAAPYEQY
TRBV7-8	TRBJ1-5	ASSLGGQVGNQPQH
TRBV5-4	TRBJ2-3	ASSPGHHSTDTQY
TRBV30	TRBJ1-1	AFRWGTANTEAF
TRBV6-1	TRBJ2-5	ASSPRFLETQY
TRBV7-8	TRBJ2-1	ASSLAGREGEQF
TRBV6-1	TRBJ2-5	ASRRVLLLQETQY
TRBV7-2	TRBJ2-1	ASSPRTSGGHSYNEQF
TRBV5-1	TRBJ2-7	ASSLGAGGSRYEQY
TRBV5-1	TRBJ1-6	ASSLDLQRNSPLH
TRBV6-5	TRBJ2-5	ASSPGQGSKTQY
TRBV19	TRBJ1-2	ASTREGSSNYGYT
TRBV29-1	TRBJ2-7	SVSPGGGSSEQY
TRBV6-6	TRBJ2-1	ASTSIEGAGYNEQF
TRBV19	TRBJ2-3	ASNRPKGTQY
TRBV2	TRBJ1-2	ASSRSGFNYGYT
TRBV10-3	TRBJ2-3	AISVGTGGDTQY
TRBV5-5	TRBJ2-5	ASSRRPGTGVGGETQY
TRBV5-4	TRBJ1-2	ASSLDGYGYT
TRBV18	TRBJ1-2	ASSPTGADPYGYT
TRBV7-2	TRBJ1-3	ASSSISGNTIY
TRBV5-1	TRBJ1-1	ASSLEQGAGTEAF
TRBV5-4	TRBJ1-2	ASSFDFVSGYT
TRBV18	TRBJ2-1	ASSGLADTTMSRLQF
TRBV2	TRBJ1-2	ASRGGVGRYGYT
TRBV5-1	TRBJ1-3	ASSLYGSGGLPSGNTIY
TRBV2	TRBJ1-1	ASSTGGTLEAF
TRBV27	TRBJ2-1	ASRRDRSSYNEQF
TRBV11-3	TRBJ2-1	ASSLPGGDEQF
TRBV5-8	TRBJ1-5	ASRGAQPQH
TRBV2	TRBJ2-3	ASSDAGVGTDTQY
TRBV10-1	TRBJ2-3	ASRPGTGEDTQY
TRBV10-3	TRBJ2-2	AISEWADTGELF
TRBV7-9	TRBJ2-7	ASSPRDRVYEQY
TRBV10-3	TRBJ1-1	ATYQGDGEAF
TRBV6-5	TRBJ2-1	ASSFDRGSYNEQF
TRBV4-1	TRBJ1-6	ASSHPRGNSPLH
TRBV28	TRBJ1-1	ASSPSGTGSTNTEAF
TRBV7-9	TRBJ1-2	ASSLGRGQASGYT
TRBV2	TRBJ2-5	ASRGTATRETQY
TRBV10-3	TRBJ1-6	AIRGSSYNSPLH
TRBV5-1	TRBJ1-2	ASSSSGTGDNGYT
TRBV9	TRBJ2-3	ASSGGLAGVDTQY
TRBV19	TRBJ1-2	ASSTPGTGLGYGYT